The TCR beta chain described here comes from a study of a mutant IDH1 vaccine in newly diagnosed glioma. Study at large: Vaccines were begun 4-6 weeks after radiotherapy alone, or with temozolomide cycles. Among treated patients, 62.5% were male and approximately 40% female, and mean age was approximately 43 years. Overall study results and limits: Pseudoprogression apparently tracked independently of changes in top peripheral T cell clonotypes.

As to this clone: Antigen specificity is unknown.

Here immunoSEQ multiplex PCR was the method, and the copy in TCRdb shows in-frame clones only, minus some. Seen here are tens of thousands of clones, 80% to 90% observed once, and the top ten hold roughly 4%. Time point noted: week 35, safety follow-up. Vaccine doses each comprised 300 ug of mutant IDH1 20-mer peptide, with topical imiquimod. New astrocytomas of WHO grade 3 or 4 that were IDH1-mutant and ATRX-lost were found in the donors. This clonotype was sampled from a man in his thirties or forties with glioma. Sequences were derived from PBMCs, sampled from a glioma patient whose treatment included an IDH1 peptide vaccine.

In DNA, the CDR3 is TGTGCCAGCACCGACAGGACATCCTCTGGAAACACCATATATTTT. Protein sequence: CASTDRTSSGNTIYF. The rearrangement links TRBV6-1 to TRBJ1-3; possibly TRBD1 for D (6 bases). Trimming pared 7 bases from V and 0 bases from J, leaving 13 bases between. The germline CDR1 and CDR2 sequences are MNHNS and SASEGT. There are 15 residues in the CDR3.